Sequencing of this T cell receptor beta chain was carried out in a study of T cell changes during pregnancy in multiple sclerosis. Clones were read by immunoSEQ multiplex PCR, and TCRdb kept only the in-frame ones, dropping some. The repertoire consists of about 57,000 clones, with approximately 89% occurring once and the leading ten covering roughly 3.6%. This specimen was peripheral blood, taken after pregnancy. The TCR sequence derives from a female donor in good health, enrolled as a control in a pregnancy study.

The CDR3: CASSLAGGGSEKLFF. CDR3 nucleotides: TGCGCCAGCAGCTTGGCTGGGGGCGGGAGTGAAAAACTGTTTTTT. This chain joins TRBV5-1 and TRBJ1-4; D perhaps matches TRBD1 (6 bases). The germline V gene has CDR1 SGHRS and CDR2 YFSETQ. The CDR3 consists of 15 residues. Trimming removed 0 bases from V and 7 bases from J, with 13 bases in between.